This T cell receptor beta chain is drawn from a study of blood T cell repertoires in COVID-19. Across the whole study: Samples came from the United States, Italy and Spain, spanning acute and convalescent COVID-19. Sample material is recorded as cDNA or gDNA derived from T cells, B-cell-depleted T cells, or PBMCs.

How the authors handled the data: Quantification of nucleated cells was approximated via reference gene primer amplification. Measured with immunoSEQ multiplex PCR; TCRdb has only the in-frame clones, and not every one. V and J calls and clone size are those listed in that table; D and trimming were worked out from the DNA. The top ten hold 0.65% to 0.8% of the sample, which has around 250,000 clones, 70% to 90% seen once. Germline V CDR1 and CDR2: SEHNR, FQNEAQ (reference sequence). This CDR3 has 17 amino acids. Trimming removed 1 base from V and 5 bases from J; junction bases left unmatched: 13. Sequencing was performed on peripheral blood. The genes are TRBV7-9 and TRBJ2-7; 8 bases agree with TRBD2. The TCR sequence derives from a human donor in a cohort sampled during active COVID-19. The CDR3 sequence: CASSLGISGISEDEQYF. CDR3 nucleotides: TGTGCCAGCAGCTTAGGAATTAGCGGGATTAGTGAGGACGAGCAGTACTTC.